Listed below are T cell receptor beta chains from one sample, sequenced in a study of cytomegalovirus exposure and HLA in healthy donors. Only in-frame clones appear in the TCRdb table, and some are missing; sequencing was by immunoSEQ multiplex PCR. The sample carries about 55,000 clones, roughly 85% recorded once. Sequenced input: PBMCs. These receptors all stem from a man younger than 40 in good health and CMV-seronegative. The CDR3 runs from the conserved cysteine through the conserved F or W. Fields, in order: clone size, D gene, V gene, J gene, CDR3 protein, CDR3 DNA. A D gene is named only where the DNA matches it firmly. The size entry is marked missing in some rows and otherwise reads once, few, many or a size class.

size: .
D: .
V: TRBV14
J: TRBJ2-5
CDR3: CASSQERVTIQETQYF
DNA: TGTGCCAGCAGCCAAGAACGCGTAACTATCCAAGAGACCCAGTACTTC

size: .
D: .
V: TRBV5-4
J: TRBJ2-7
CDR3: CASSWREPYEQYF
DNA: TGTGCCAGCAGTTGGAGGGAGCCCTACGAGCAGTACTTC

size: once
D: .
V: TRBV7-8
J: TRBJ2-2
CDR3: CASRGEGAGELFF
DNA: TGTGCCAGCAGGGGGGAGGGGGCCGGGGAGCTGTTTTTT

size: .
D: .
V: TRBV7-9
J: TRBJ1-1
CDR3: CASSFSTGEAFF
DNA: TGTGCCAGCAGCTTTTCCACAGGTGAAGCTTTCTTT

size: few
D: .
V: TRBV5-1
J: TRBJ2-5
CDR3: CASSFSGAQGETQYF
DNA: TGCGCCAGCAGCTTCTCAGGGGCGCAGGGAGAGACCCAGTACTTC

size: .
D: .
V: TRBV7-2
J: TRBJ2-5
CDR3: CASSPDKTQYF
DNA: TGTGCCAGCAGCCCAGACAAGACCCAGTACTTC

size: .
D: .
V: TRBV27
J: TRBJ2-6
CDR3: CASSLRGSGANVLTF
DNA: TGTGCCAGCAGTCTTAGGGGCTCTGGGGCCAACGTCCTGACTTTC

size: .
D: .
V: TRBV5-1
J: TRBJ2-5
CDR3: CASSLDMAQETQYF
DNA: TGCGCCAGCAGCTTGGACATGGCCCAAGAGACCCAGTACTTC

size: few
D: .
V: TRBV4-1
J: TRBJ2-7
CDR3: CASSLSRGYEQYF
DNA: TGCGCCAGCAGCCTGTCCCGAGGCTACGAGCAGTACTTC

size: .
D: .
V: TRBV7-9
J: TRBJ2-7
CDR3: CASSYRQYYEQYF
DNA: TGTGCCAGCAGCTATCGACAGTACTACGAGCAGTACTTC

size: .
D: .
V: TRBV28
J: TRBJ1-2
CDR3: CASSLYRDRYTF
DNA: TGTGCCAGCAGTTTATACAGGGACCGCTACACCTTC

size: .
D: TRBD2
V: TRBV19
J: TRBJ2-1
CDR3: CASSQVTSGRYNEQFF
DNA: TGTGCCAGTAGCCAGGTGACTAGCGGGAGGTACAATGAGCAGTTCTTC

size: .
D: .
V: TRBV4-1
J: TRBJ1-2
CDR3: CASSQGVTGGYGYTF
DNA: TGCGCCAGCAGCCAAGGCGTGACAGGTGGTTATGGCTACACCTTC

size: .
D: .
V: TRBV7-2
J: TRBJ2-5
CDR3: CASSRTRDKAQETQYF
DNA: TGTGCCAGCAGCCGAACCCGGGACAAGGCCCAAGAGACCCAGTACTTC

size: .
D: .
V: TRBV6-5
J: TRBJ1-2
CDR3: CASSYSNLGQIYGYTF
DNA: TGTGCCAGCAGTTACTCAAATCTTGGACAGATCTATGGCTACACCTTC

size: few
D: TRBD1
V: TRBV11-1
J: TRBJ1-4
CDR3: CASSEPGTENEKLFF
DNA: TGTGCCAGCAGCGAACCCGGGACAGAGAATGAAAAACTGTTTTTT

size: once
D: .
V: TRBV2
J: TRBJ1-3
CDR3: CASGRDGYSGNTIYF
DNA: TGTGCCAGCGGGCGGGACGGATACTCTGGAAACACCATATATTTT

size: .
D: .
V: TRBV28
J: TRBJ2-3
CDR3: CASSLQGRGTDTQYF
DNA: TGTGCCAGCAGTTTACAGGGTAGGGGCACAGATACGCAGTATTTT

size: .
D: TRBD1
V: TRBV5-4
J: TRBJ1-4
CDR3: CASSHRQGREKLFF
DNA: TGTGCCAGCAGCCACAGACAGGGTCGTGAAAAACTGTTTTTT

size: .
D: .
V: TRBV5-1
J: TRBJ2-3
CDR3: CASSLGGDREFTDTQYF
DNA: TGCGCCAGCAGCTTAGGAGGGGACAGAGAATTCACAGATACGCAGTATTTT

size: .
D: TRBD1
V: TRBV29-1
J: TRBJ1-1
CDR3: CSVVTGGADTEAFF
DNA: TGCAGCGTTGTGACAGGGGGCGCAGACACTGAAGCTTTCTTT

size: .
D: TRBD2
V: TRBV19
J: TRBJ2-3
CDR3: CASSTYQTGLAGYTDTQYF
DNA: TGTGCCAGTAGTACCTACCAGACGGGACTAGCGGGCTACACAGATACGCAGTATTTT

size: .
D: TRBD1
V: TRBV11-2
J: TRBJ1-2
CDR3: CASSLGDRHYGYTF
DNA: TGTGCCAGCAGCTTAGGGGACAGACACTATGGCTACACCTTC

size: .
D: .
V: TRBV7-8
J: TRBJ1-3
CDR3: CASSSYRDNSGNTIYF
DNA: TGTGCCAGCAGCTCCTACCGGGACAACTCTGGAAACACCATATATTTT

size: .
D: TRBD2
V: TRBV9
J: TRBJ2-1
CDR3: CASSVEGLDYNEQFF
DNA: TGTGCCAGCAGCGTAGAAGGACTAGACTACAATGAGCAGTTCTTC

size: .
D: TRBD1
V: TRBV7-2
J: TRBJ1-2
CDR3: CASSLGQGAPVVGYTF
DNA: TGTGCCAGCAGTCTAGGACAGGGGGCGCCGGTAGTTGGCTACACCTTC

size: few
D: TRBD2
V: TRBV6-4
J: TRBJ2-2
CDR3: CASSDSGRGWTGELFF
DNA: TGTGCCAGCAGTGACTCTGGGAGGGGATGGACCGGGGAGCTGTTTTTT

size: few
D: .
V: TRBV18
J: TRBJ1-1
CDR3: CASSPLSRAGGSNTEAFF
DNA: TGTGCCAGCTCCCCCCTCAGTAGGGCGGGTGGCTCGAACACTGAAGCTTTCTTT

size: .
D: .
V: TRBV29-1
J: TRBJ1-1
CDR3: CSVDQRTFEAFF
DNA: TGCAGCGTTGATCAGCGGACCTTCGAAGCTTTCTTT

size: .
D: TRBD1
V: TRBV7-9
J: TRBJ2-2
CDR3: CATNRGLGGELFF
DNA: TGTGCCACGAACAGGGGTTTGGGCGGGGAGCTGTTTTTT

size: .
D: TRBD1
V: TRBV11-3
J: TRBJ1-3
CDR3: CASQLPGQRNTIYF
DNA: TGTGCCAGCCAACTTCCGGGACAGCGAAACACCATATATTTT

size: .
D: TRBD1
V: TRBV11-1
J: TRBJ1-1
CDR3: CASSFNGQGGMNTEAFF
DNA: TGTGCCAGCAGCTTTAATGGACAGGGGGGGATGAACACTGAAGCTTTCTTT

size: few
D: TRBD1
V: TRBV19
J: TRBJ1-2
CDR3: CASNPGRGDYGYTF
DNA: TGTGCCAGTAACCCTGGCAGGGGGGACTATGGCTACACCTTC

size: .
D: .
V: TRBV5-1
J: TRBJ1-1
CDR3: CASSSEGTEGTEAFF
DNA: TGCGCCAGCAGCTCGGAGGGGACGGAGGGGACTGAAGCTTTCTTT

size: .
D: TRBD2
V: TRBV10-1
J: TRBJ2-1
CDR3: CASSDRRELPYNEQFF
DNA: TGCGCCAGCAGTGATCGGCGGGAGCTACCCTACAATGAGCAGTTCTTC

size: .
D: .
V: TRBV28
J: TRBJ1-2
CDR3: CASSRGGSLVYGYTF
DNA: TGTGCCAGCAGTCGAGGAGGGTCCCTGGTTTATGGCTACACCTTC

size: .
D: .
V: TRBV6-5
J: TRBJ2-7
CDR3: CASSHSYEQYF
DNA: TGTGCCAGCAGCCACAGCTACGAGCAGTACTTC

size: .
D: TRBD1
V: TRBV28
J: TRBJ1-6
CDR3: CASSQPTGRRSPLHF
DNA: TGTGCCAGCAGTCAACCGACAGGGCGCAGATCACCCCTCCACTTT

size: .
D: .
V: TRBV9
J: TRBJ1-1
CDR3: CASSVVSRVTEAFF
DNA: TGTGCCAGCAGCGTAGTGTCCAGGGTCACTGAAGCTTTCTTT

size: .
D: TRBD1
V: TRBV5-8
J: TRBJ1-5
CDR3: CASSQGQGAYSNQPQHF
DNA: TGTGCCAGCAGCCAAGGACAGGGGGCTTATAGCAATCAGCCCCAGCATTTT

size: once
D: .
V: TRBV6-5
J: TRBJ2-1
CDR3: CASTLQGSLEQFF
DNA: TGTGCCAGCACCCTGCAGGGGTCCCTTGAGCAGTTCTTC